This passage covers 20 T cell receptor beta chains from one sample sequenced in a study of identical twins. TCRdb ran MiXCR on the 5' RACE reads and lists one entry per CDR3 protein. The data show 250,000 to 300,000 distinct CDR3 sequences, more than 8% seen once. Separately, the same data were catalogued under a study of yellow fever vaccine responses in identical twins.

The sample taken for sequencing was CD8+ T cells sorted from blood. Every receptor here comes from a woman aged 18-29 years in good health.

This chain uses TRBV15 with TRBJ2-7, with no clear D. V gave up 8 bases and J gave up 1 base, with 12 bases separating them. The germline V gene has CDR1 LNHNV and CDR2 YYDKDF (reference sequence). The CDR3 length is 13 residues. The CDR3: CATGIGSSYEQYF. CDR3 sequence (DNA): TGTGCCACCGGCATCGGGTCATCCTACGAGCAGTACTTC.

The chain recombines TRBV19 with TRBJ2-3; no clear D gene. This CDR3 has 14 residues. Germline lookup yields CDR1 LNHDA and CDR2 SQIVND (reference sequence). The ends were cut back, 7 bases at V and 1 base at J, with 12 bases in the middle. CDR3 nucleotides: TGTGCCAGTACAGCAATACTTGGCACAGATACGCAGTATTTT. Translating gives CASTAILGTDTQYF.

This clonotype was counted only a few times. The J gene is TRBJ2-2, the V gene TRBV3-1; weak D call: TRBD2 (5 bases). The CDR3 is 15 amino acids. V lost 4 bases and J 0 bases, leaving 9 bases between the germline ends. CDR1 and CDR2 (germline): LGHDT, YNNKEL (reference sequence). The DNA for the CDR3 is TGTGCCAGCAGCCGGGCTAGCACGAACACCGGGGAGCTGTTTTTT. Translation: CASSRASTNTGELFF.

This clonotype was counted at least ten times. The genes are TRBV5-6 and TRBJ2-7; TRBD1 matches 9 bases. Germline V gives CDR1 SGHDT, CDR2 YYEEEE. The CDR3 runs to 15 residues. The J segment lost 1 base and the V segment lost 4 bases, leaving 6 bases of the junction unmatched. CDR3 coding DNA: TGTGCCAGCAGCCTCCGGGACAGGGTTTCCTACGAGCAGTACTTC. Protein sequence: CASSLRDRVSYEQYF. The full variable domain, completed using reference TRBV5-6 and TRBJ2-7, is DAGVTQSPTHLIKTRGQQVTLRCSPKSGHDTVSWYQQALGQGPQFIFQYYEEEERQRGNFPDRFSGHQFPNYSSELNVNALLLGDSALYLCASSLRDRVSYEQYFGPGTRLTVT.

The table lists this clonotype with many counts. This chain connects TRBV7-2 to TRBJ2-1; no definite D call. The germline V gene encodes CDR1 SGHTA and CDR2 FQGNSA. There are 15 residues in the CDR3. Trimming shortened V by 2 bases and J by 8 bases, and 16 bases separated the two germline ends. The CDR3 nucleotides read TGTGCCAGCAGCTTACTGCTCCCCCCGGGCCATGAGCAGTTCTTC. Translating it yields CASSLLLPPGHEQFF.

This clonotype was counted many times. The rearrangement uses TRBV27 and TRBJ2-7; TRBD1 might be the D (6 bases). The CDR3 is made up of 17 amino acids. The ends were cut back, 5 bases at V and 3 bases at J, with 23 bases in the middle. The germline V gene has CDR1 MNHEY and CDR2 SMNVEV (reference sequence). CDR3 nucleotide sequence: TGTGCCAGCAGTCCGGCGAAGCACAGGGCAGTTGACTACGAGCAGTACTTC. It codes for CASSPAKHRAVDYEQYF.

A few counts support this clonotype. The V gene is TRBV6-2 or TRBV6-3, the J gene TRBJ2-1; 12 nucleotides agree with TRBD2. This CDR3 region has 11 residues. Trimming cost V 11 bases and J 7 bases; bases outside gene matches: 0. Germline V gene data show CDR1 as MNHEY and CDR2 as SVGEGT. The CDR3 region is CAGTSGNEQFF. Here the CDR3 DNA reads TGTGCCGGGACTAGCGGGAATGAGCAGTTCTTC.

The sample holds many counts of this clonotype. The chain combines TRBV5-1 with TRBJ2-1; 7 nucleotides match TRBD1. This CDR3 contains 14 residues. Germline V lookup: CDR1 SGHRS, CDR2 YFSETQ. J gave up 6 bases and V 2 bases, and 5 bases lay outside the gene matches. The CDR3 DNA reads TGCGCCAGCAGCTTTTTCACAGGGGCCAATGAGCAGTTCTTC. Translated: CASSFFTGANEQFF. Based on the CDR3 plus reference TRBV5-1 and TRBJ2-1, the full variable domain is KAGVTQTPRYLIKTRGQQVTLSCSPISGHRSVSWYQQTPGQGLQFLFEYFSETQRNKGNFPGRFSGRQFSNSRSEMNVSTLELGDSALYLCASSFFTGANEQFFGPGTRLTVL.

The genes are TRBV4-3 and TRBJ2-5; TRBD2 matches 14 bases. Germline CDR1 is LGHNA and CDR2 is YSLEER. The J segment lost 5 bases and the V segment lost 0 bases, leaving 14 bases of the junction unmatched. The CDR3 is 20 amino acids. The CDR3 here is CASSQDAGLAGAADGETQYF. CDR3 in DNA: TGCGCCAGCAGCCAAGATGCGGGACTAGCGGGAGCCGCCGATGGGGAGACCCAGTACTTC.

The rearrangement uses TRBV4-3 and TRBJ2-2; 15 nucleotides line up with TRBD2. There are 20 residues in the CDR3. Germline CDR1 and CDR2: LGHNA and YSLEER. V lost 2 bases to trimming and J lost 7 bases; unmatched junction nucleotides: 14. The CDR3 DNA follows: TGCGCCAGCAGCCAACCAGAGTACGGACTAGCGGGAGGGCCGAACGGGGAGCTGTTTTTT. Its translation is CASSQPEYGLAGGPNGELFF.

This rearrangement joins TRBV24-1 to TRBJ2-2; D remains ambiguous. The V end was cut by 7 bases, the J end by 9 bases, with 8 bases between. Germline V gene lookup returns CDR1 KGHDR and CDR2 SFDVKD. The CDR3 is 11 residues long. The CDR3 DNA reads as TGTGCCACCAGCCCCGGGTGGGAGCTGTTTTTT. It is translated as CATSPGWELFF.

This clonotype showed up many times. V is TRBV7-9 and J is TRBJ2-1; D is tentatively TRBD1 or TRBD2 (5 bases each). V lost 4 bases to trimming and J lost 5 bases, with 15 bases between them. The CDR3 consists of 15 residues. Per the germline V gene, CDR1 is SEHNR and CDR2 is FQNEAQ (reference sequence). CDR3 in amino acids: CASSSTGTENNEQFF. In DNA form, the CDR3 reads TGTGCCAGCAGCTCGACCGGGACCGAAAACAATGAGCAGTTCTTC.

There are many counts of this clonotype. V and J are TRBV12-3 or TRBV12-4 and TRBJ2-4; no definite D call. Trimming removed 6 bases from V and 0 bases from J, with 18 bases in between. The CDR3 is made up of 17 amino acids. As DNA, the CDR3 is TGTGCCAGCAGCCCAAATACCCATCACCTAGCCAAAAACATTCAGTACTTC. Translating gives CASSPNTHHLAKNIQYF.

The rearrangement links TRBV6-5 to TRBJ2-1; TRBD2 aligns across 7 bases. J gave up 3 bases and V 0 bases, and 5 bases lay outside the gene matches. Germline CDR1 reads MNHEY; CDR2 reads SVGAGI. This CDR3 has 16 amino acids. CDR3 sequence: CASSYSLAEIYNEQFF. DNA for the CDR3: TGTGCCAGCAGTTACTCGCTAGCGGAAATCTACAATGAGCAGTTCTTC.

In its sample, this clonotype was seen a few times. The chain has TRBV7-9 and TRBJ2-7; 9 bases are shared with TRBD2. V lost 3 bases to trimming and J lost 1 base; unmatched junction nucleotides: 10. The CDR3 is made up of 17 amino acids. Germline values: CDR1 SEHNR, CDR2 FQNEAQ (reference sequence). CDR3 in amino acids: CASSFGPGTSMSYEQYF. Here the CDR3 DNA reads TGTGCCAGCAGCTTTGGACCGGGGACTAGCATGTCCTACGAGCAGTACTTC.

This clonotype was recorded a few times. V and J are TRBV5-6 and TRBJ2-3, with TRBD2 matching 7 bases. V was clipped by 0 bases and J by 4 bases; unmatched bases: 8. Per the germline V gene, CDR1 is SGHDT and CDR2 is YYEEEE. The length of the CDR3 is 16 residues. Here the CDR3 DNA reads TGTGCCAGCAGCTTGGTCGACGGGGGGTGGTCAGATACGCAGTATTTT. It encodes CASSLVDGGWSDTQYF.

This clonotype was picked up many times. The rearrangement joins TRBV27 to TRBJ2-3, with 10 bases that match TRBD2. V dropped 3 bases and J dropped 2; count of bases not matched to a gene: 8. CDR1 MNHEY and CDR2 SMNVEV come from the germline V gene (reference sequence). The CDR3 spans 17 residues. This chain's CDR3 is CASSFILTSGVTDTQYF. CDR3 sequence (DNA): TGTGCCAGCAGTTTCATACTAACTAGCGGGGTCACAGATACGCAGTATTTT.

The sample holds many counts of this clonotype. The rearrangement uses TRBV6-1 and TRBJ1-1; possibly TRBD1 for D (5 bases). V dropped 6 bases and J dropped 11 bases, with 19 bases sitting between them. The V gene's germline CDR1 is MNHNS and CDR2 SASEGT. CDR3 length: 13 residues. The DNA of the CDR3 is TGTGCCAGCAGATCTTCTGGGGTGGGACGTGCTTTCTTT. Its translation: CASRSSGVGRAFF.

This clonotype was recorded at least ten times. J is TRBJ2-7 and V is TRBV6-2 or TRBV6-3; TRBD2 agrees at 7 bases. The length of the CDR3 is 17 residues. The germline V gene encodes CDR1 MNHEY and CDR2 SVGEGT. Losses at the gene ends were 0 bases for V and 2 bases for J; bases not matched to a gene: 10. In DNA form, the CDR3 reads TGTGCCAGCAGTTACTCCACCTCTAGCGGTCACGCCTACGAGCAGTACTTC. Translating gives CASSYSTSSGHAYEQYF.

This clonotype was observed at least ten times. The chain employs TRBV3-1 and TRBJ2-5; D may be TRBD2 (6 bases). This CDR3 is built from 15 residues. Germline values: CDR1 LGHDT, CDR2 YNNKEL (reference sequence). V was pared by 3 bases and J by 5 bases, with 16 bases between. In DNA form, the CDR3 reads TGTGCCAGCAGCCAGTCCGGGACTTCTGGCGAGACCCAGTACTTC. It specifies CASSQSGTSGETQYF.